This T cell receptor beta chain was captured in a study of blood T cell repertoires in COVID-19. Study-wide background: PBMCs, B-cell-depleted T cells, or T cells provided the cDNA or gDNA that made up the material.

The CDR3 contains 15 residues. V dropped 1 base and J dropped 0 bases, with 8 bases sitting between them. Germline V lookup: CDR1 MNHEY, CDR2 SMNVEV (reference sequence). While infection was still active, Seattle patients were enrolled and then followed longitudinally. In the source study's methods: Reference gene primers were amplified, and this amplification served to estimate nucleated cell counts. Sequencing was performed with immunoSEQ multiplex PCR; in TCRdb, only in-frame clones are kept and a portion is missing. That table furnishes V, J and clone size, whereas the DNA furnished D and trimming. Counted here are approximately 180,000 clones, about 83% occurring once; the ten biggest clones make up 18%.

The sample was peripheral blood. The rearrangement joins TRBV27 to TRBJ2-3; tentatively, D is TRBD2 (5 bases). This clonotype was obtained from a person between 70 and 80 years old with COVID-19, enrolled during active disease. The CDR3 sequence: CASSLYGVSTDTQYF. The CDR3 region has the DNA TGTGCCAGCAGTTTATACGGGGTTAGCACAGATACGCAGTATTTT.